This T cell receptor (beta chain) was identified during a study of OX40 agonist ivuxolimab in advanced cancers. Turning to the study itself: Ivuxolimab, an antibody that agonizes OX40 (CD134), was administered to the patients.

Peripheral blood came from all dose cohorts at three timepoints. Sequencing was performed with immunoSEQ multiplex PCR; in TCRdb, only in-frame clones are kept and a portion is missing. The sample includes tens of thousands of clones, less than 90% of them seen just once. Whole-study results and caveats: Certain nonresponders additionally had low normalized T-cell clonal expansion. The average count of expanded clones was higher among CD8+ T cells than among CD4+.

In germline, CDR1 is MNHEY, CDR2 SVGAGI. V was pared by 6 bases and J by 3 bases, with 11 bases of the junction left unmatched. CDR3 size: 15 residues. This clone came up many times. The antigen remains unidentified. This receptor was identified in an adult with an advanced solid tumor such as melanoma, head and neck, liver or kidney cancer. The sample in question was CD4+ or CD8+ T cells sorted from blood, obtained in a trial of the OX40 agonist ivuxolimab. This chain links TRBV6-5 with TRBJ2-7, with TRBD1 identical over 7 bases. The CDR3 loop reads CASSETTGLVYEQYF. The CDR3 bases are TGTGCCAGCAGCGAAACGACAGGGTTGGTCTACGAGCAGTACTTC.